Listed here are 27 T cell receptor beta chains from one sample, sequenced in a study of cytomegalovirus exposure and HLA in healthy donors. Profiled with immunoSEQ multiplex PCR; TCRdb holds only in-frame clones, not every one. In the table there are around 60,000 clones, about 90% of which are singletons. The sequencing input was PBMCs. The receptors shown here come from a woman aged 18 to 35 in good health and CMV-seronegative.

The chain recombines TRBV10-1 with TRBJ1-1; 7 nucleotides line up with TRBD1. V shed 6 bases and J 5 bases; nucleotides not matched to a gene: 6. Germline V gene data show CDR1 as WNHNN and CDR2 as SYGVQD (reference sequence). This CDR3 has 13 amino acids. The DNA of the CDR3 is TGCGCCAGCAGACAGGGGCGAGGGACTGAAGCTTTCTTT. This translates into CASRQGRGTEAFF.

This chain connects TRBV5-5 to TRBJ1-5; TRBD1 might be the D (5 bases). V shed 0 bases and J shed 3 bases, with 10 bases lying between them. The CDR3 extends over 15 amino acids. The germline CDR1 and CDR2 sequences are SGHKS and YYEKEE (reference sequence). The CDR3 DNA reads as TGTGCCAGCAGCTTGGGTAGGGGTACCAATCAGCCCCAGCATTTT. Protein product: CASSLGRGTNQPQHF.

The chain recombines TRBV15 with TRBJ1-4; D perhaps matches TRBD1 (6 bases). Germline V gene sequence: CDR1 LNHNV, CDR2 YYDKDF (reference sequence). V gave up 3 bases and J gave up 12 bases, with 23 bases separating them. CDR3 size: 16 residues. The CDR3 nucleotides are TGTGCCACCAGCAGCCAGCCGGGACAACCCTCAGGCGAACTGTTTTTT. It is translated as CATSSQPGQPSGELFF.

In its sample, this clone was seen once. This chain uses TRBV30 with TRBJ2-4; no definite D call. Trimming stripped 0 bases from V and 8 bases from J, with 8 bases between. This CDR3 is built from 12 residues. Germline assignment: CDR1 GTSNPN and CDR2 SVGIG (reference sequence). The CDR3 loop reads CAWSVQPDIQYF. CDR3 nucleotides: TGTGCCTGGAGTGTACAGCCAGACATTCAGTACTTC.

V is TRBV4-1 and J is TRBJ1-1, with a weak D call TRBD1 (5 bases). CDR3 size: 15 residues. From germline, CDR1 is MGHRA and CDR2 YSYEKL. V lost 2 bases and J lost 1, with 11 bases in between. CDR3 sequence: CASSQPLGGNTEAFF. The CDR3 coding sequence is TGCGCCAGCAGCCAACCCCTGGGGGGGAACACTGAAGCTTTCTTT.

CDR3 sequence (DNA): TGTGCCAGCAGCCCATACAGGGGGCATGCGAGTGGGGAGCTGTTTTTT. Translation gives CASSPYRGHASGELFF. The chain combines TRBV6-6 with TRBJ2-2, with 9 bases identical to TRBD1. V was pared by 6 bases and J by 8 bases, with 13 bases of the junction left unmatched. Per the germline V gene, CDR1 is MNHNY and CDR2 is SVGAGI (reference sequence). The CDR3 totals 16 residues.

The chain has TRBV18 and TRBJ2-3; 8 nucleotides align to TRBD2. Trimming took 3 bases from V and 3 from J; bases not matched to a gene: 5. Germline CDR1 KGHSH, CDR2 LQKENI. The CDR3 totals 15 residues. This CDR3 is CASSPQAGETDTQYF. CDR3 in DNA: TGTGCCAGCTCACCCCAAGCGGGGGAAACAGATACGCAGTATTTT.

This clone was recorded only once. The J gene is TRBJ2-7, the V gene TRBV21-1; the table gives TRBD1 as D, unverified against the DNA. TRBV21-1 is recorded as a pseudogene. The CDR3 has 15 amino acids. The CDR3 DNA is TGTGCCAGCAGCGGGGCAAAGGGGGATAGGTACGAGCAGTACTTC. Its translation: CASSGAKGDRYEQYF.

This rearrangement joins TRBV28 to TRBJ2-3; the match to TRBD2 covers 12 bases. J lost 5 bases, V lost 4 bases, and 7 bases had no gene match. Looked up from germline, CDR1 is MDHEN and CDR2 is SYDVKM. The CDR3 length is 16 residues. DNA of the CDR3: TGTGCCAGCAGTTCTGGGACTAGCGGGTTCGTAGATACGCAGTATTTT. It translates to CASSSGTSGFVDTQYF.

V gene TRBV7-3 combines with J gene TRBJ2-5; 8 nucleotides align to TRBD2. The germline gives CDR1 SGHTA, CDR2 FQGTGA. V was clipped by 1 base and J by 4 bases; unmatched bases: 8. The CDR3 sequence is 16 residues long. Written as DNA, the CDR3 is TGTGCCAGCAGCTTAAATGGGGCGGGAGGACGAGAGACCCAGTACTTC. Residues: CASSLNGAGGRETQYF.

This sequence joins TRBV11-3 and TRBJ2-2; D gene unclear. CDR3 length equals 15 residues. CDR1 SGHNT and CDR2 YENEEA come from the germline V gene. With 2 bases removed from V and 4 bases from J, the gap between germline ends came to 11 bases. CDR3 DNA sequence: TGTGCCAGCAGCTTAAATCAGGTTTCCACCGGGGAGCTGTTTTTT. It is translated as CASSLNQVSTGELFF.

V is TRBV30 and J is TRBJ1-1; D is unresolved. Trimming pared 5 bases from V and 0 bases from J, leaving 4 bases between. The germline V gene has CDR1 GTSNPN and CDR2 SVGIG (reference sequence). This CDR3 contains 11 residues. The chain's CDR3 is CAWGVNTEAFF. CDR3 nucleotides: TGTGCCTGGGGAGTGAACACTGAAGCTTTCTTT.

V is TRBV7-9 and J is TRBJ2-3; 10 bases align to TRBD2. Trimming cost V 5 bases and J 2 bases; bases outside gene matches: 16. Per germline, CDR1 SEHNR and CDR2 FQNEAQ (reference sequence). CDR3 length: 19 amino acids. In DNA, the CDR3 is TGTGCCAGCAGCCTTGGACTAGCGGCGACAGCATCACACACAGATACGCAGTATTTT. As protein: CASSLGLAATASHTDTQYF.

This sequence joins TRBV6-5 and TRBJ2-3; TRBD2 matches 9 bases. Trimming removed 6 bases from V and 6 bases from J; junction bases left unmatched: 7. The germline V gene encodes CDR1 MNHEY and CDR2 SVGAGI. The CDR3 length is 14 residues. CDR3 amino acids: CASRFSSGADTQYF. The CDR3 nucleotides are TGTGCCAGCAGGTTCTCTAGCGGGGCGGATACGCAGTATTTT.

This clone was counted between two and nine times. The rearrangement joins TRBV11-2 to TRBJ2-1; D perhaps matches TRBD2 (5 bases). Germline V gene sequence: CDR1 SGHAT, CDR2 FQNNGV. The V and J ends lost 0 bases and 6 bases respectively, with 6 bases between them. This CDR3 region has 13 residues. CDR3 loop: CASSLEEGNEQFF. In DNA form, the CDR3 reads TGTGCCAGCAGCTTAGAAGAGGGCAATGAGCAGTTCTTC.

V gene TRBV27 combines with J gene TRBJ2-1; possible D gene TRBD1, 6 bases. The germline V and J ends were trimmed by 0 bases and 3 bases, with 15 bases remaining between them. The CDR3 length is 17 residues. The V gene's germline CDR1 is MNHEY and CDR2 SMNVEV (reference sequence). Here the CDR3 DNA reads TGTGCCAGCAGTTTATCGATGGGGGCCGGTTTCTACAATGAGCAGTTCTTC. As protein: CASSLSMGAGFYNEQFF.

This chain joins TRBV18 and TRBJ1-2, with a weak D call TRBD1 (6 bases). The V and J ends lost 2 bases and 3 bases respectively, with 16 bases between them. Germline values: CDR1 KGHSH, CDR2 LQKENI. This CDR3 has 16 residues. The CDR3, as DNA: TGTGCCAGCTCACCAGTCGCCCGGACAGAGTACTATGGCTACACCTTC. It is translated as CASSPVARTEYYGYTF.

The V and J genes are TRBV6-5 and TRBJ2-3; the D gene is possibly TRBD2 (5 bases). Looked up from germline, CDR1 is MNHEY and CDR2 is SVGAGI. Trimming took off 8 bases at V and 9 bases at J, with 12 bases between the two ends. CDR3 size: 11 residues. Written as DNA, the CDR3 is TGTGCCAGCGGGGTTGGAGGCACGCAGTATTTT. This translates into CASGVGGTQYF.

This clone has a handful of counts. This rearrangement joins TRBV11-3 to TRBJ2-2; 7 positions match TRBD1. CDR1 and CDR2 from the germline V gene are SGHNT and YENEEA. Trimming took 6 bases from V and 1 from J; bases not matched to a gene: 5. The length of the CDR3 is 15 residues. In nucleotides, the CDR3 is TGTGCCAGCAGTTTCGGGACAGTGAACACCGGGGAGCTGTTTTTT. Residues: CASSFGTVNTGELFF. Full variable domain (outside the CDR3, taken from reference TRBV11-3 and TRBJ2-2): EAGVVQSPRYKIIEKKQPVAFWCNPISGHNTLYWYLQNLGQGPELLIRYENEEAVDDSQLPKDRFSAERLKGVDSTLKIQPAELGDSAVYLCASSFGTVNTGELFFGEGSRLTVL.

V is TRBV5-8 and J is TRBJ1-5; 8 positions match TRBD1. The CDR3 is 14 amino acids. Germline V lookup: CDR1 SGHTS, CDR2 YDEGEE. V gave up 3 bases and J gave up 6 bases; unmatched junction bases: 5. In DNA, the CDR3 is TGTGCCAGCAGCTCAGGGACAGGCCCTCAGCCCCAGCATTTT. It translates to CASSSGTGPQPQHF.

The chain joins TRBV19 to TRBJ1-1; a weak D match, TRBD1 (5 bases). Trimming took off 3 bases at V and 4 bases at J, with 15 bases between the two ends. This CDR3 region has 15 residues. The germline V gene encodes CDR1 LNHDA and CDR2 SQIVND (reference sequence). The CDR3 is CASSIMGGWGTEAFF. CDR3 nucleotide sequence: TGTGCCAGTAGTATTATGGGGGGTTGGGGCACTGAAGCTTTCTTT.

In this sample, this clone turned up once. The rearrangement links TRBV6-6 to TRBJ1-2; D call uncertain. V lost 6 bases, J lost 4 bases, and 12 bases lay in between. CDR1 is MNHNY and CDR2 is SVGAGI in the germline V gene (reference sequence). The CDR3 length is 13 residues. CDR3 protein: CASSSVEGYGYTF. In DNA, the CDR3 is TGTGCCAGCAGCTCCGTGGAGGGCTATGGCTACACCTTC.

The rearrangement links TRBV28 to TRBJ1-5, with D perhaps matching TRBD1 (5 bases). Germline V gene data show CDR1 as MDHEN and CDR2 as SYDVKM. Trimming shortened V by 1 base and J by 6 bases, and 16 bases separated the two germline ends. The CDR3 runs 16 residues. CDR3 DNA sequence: TGTGCCAGCAGTTTATCGTACCAGGGTGCTCCTCAGCCCCAGCATTTT. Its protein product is CASSLSYQGAPQPQHF.

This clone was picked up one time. CDR3 in amino acids: CASSLTTALRGEAFF. The CDR3 DNA reads TGTGCCAGCAGCCTGACGACCGCTCTTAGGGGTGAAGCTTTCTTT. The chain recombines TRBV28 with TRBJ1-1, with TRBD1 as a possible D gene (5 bases). The CDR3 extends over 15 amino acids. Germline CDR1 is MDHEN and CDR2 is SYDVKM. The V and J ends lost 6 bases and 7 bases respectively, with 21 bases between them.

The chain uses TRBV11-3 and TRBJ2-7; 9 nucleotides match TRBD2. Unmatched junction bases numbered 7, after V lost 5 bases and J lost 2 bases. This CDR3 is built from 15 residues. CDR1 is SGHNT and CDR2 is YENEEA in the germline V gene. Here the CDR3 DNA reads TGTGCCAGCAGCCTTAGCGGGGGCACCCCCTACGAGCAGTACTTC. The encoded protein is CASSLSGGTPYEQYF.

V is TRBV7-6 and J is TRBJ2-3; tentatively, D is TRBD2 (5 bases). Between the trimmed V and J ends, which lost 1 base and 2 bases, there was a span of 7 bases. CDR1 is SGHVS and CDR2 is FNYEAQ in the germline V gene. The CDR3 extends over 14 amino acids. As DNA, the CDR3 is TGTGCCAGCAGCTTAGAGCGGTCCACAGATACGCAGTATTTT. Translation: CASSLERSTDTQYF.

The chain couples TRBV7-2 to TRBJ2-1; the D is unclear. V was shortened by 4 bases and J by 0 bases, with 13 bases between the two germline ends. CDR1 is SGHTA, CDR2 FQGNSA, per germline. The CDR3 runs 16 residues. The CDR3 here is CASSSRLESSYNEQFF. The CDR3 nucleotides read TGTGCCAGCAGCTCGCGGCTTGAAAGCTCCTACAATGAGCAGTTCTTC.